These 14 T cell receptor beta chains came from one sample sequenced in a study of regulatory and conventional T cells in RAG deficiency. Assay used: immunoSEQ multiplex PCR; TCRdb lists only in-frame clones, some missing. Among 34,000 or so clones listed, about three quarters were seen once. Blood CD4+ CD25-low CD127-high conventional T cells supplied the genomic DNA template. The data also belong to a second study, concerning regulatory T cells. That paper adds: Primers: 52 TRBV forward and 13 TRBJ reverse.

Sequenced material: CD4+ effector T cells sorted from blood. The receptors shown here come from a human donor in good health.

The rearrangement joins TRBV6-1 to TRBJ1-1; tentative D call: TRBD1 (6 bases). Germline values: CDR1 MNHNS, CDR2 SASEGT. V was trimmed by 6 bases and J by 10 bases, leaving 18 bases between them. CDR3 length: 13 amino acids. CDR3 in DNA: TGTGCCAGCAGCCTCGGGGGGGCCCGGGGAGCTTTCTTT. Its protein product is CASSLGGARGAFF.

The V and J genes are TRBV29-1 and TRBJ1-4; 8 nucleotides align to TRBD1. This CDR3 region has 13 residues. The V and J ends lost 3 bases and 8 bases, in that order; junction bases with no gene match: 5. CDR1 is SQVTM, CDR2 ANQGSEA, per germline. Here the CDR3 DNA reads TGCAGCGTTGAGACAGGGGCTGGGGAAAAACTGTTTTTT. Residues: CSVETGAGEKLFF.

The chain uses TRBV23-1 and TRBJ1-2; D is ambiguous. TRBV23-1 is an ORF, and what it does is uncertain. Trimming stripped 10 bases from V and 0 bases from J, with 18 bases between. The CDR3 runs to 15 residues. The CDR3 DNA is TGCGCCAACTTATTCGGGCACAATCCTAACTATGGCTACACCTTC. This gives the protein CANLFGHNPNYGYTF.

This sequence joins TRBV15 and TRBJ1-3; no firm D call. Germline lookup yields CDR1 LNHNV and CDR2 YYDKDF (reference sequence). Trimming removed 0 bases from V and 0 bases from J, with 3 bases in between. The CDR3 has 14 amino acids. CDR3 DNA sequence: TGTGCCACCAGCAGAGATCACTCTGGAAACACCATATATTTT. Protein product: CATSRDHSGNTIYF.

The gene calls are TRBV5-1 and TRBJ2-3; 7 positions agree with TRBD2. Per germline, CDR1 SGHRS and CDR2 YFSETQ. V trimming: 4 bases; J trimming: 2 bases; junction bases outside the gene matches: 4. There are 14 residues in the CDR3. Written as DNA, the CDR3 is TGCGCCAGCAGCCCGACTAGCTCCACAGATACGCAGTATTTT. This codes for CASSPTSSTDTQYF.

This clone was observed a handful of times. This chain connects TRBV19 to TRBJ2-2; D uncertain. The CDR3 has 14 residues. Germline V gene data show CDR1 as LNHDA and CDR2 as SQIVND (reference sequence). V was trimmed by 0 bases and J by 5 bases, leaving 7 bases between them. CDR3 nucleotides: TGTGCCAGTAGTATAGATAGTAGAACCGGGGAGCTGTTTTTT. It specifies CASSIDSRTGELFF. Full variable domain (remainder filled in from reference TRBV19 and TRBJ2-2): DGGITQSPKYLFRKEGQNVTLSCEQNLNHDAMYWYRQDPGQGLRLIYYSQIVNDFQKGDIAEGYSVSREKKESFPLTVTSAQKNPTAFYLCASSIDSRTGELFFGEGSRLTVL.

This clone has a handful of counts. V gene TRBV6-1 combines with J gene TRBJ1-5, with 7 bases identical to TRBD1. J was trimmed by 1 base and V by 0 bases; bases with no gene match: 6. The CDR3 runs to 17 residues. CDR1 is MNHNS and CDR2 is SASEGT in the germline V gene. The chain's CDR3 is CASSEAGRGLSNQPQHF. The CDR3 DNA follows: TGTGCCAGCAGTGAAGCTGGGAGGGGGCTGAGCAATCAGCCCCAGCATTTT.

The chain combines TRBV7-3 with TRBJ2-1, with 10 bases that match TRBD1. The CDR3 covers 16 residues. V was pared by 1 base and J by 6 bases, with 6 bases of the junction left unmatched. The V gene's germline CDR1 is SGHTA and CDR2 FQGTGA. In DNA, the CDR3 is TGTGCCAGCAGCTTAAGGGCGACAGGGGGCATCAATGAGCAGTTCTTC. Encoded protein: CASSLRATGGINEQFF.

The chain uses TRBV6-1 and TRBJ2-1, with TRBD2 identical over 10 bases. Germline CDR1 and CDR2: MNHNS and SASEGT. V shed 7 bases, J shed 4 bases, and the junction held 4 bases outside the gene matches. This CDR3 is built from 14 residues. CDR3 sequence: CASIRTSGYNEQFF. The CDR3 DNA is TGTGCCAGCATCCGGACTAGCGGATACAATGAGCAGTTCTTC.

Regarding this clone: Mismatch with germline at one junction end may stem from a read error. The chain joins TRBV7-7 to TRBJ2-1; D is perhaps TRBD2 (6 bases). Germline V lookup: CDR1 SSHAT, CDR2 FNYEAQ (reference sequence). This CDR3 comprises 14 residues. CDR3 amino acids: CASSPGVAGNEQFF. CDR3 coding DNA: TGTGCTAGCAGCCCCGGGGTGGCGGGGAATGAGCAGTTCTTC.

The DNA for the CDR3 is TGTGCCAGCAGTGCCGGAGAGACCCAGTACTTC. It specifies CASSAGETQYF. This chain links TRBV2 with TRBJ2-5, with D unresolved. This CDR3 contains 11 residues. With 4 bases removed from V and 4 bases from J, the gap between germline ends came to 4 bases. Germline V gene lookup returns CDR1 SNHLY and CDR2 FYNNEI.

This chain connects TRBV6-1 to TRBJ2-3; the match to TRBD2 covers 8 bases. The CDR3 loop spans 14 amino acids. Germline V gene sequence: CDR1 MNHNS, CDR2 SASEGT. The V segment lost 6 bases and the J segment 0 bases; nucleotides outside the gene matches: 2. CDR3 in DNA: TGTGCCAGCAGGAGGACTAGCAGCACAGATACGCAGTATTTT. Amino acids: CASRRTSSTDTQYF.

The chain joins TRBV5-1 to TRBJ2-7; maybe TRBD2 (6 bases). The CDR3 has 14 amino acids. Per the germline V gene, CDR1 is SGHRS and CDR2 is YFSETQ. V gave up 7 bases and J gave up 0 bases, with 14 bases separating them. CDR3 loop: CASAAGTFSYEQYF. As DNA, the CDR3 is TGCGCCAGCGCGGCAGGGACTTTCTCCTACGAGCAGTACTTC.

The chain links TRBV7-6 to TRBJ2-5, with 7 bases matching TRBD2. The J segment lost 4 bases and the V segment lost 3 bases, leaving 5 bases of the junction unmatched. CDR1 SGHVS and CDR2 FNYEAQ come from the germline V gene. The CDR3 loop spans 14 amino acids. CDR3 in DNA: TGTGCCAGCAGCTTCCTAGCGGAGGGAGAGACCCAGTACTTC. Its protein product is CASSFLAEGETQYF.